The present T cell receptor beta chain was sequenced within a study of blood T cell repertoires in COVID-19. Study-level information: There were acute and convalescent COVID-19 samples, and they came from the United States, Italy and Spain. T cells, B-cell-depleted T cells, or PBMCs supplied cDNA or gDNA.

Looked up from germline, CDR1 is MNHEY and CDR2 is SVGAGI. CDR3 size: 15 residues. The V gene end was trimmed by 10 bases and the J gene end by 5 bases; junction bases not matched to a gene: 11. Authors' methods: Amplification of reference gene primers was used by the study to estimate nucleated cell counts. This table comes from immunoSEQ multiplex PCR, and its TCRdb copy is limited to in-frame clones, with some not included. The V and J calls and clone size come from that table; D and trimming were worked out from the DNA. The sample includes 200,000 to 250,000 clones, 82% of them seen just once. This clonotype originated in an elderly woman with active or convalescent COVID-19. The rearrangement links TRBV6-5 to TRBJ1-6, with TRBD1 matching over 7 bases. The sequencing sample was made of peripheral blood. CDR3 DNA: TGTGCCACCTCCCGGACAGGAAGCGATAATTCACCCCTCCACTTT. As protein: CATSRTGSDNSPLHF.